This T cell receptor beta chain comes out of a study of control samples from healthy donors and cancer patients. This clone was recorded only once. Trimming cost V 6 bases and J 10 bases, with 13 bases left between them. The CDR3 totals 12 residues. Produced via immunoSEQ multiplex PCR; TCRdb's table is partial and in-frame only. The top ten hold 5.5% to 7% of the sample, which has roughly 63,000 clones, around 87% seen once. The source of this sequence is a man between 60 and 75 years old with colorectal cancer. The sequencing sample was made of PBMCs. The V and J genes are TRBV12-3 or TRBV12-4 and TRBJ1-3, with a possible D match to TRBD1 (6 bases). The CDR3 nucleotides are TGTGCCAGCAGAACCGGGGGCACGACCATATATTTT. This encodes CASRTGGTTIYF.